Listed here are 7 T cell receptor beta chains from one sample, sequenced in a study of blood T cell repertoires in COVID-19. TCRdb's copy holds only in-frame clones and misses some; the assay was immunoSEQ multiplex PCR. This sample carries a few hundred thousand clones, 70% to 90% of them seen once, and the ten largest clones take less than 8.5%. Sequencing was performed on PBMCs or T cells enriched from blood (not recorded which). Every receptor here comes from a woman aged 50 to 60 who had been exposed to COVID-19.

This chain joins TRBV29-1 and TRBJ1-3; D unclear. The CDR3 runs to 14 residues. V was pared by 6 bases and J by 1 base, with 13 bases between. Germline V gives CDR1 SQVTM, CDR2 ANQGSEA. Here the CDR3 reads CSVRTGNSGNTIYF. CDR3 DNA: TGCAGCGTCCGGACGGGAAATTCTGGAAACACCATATATTTT.

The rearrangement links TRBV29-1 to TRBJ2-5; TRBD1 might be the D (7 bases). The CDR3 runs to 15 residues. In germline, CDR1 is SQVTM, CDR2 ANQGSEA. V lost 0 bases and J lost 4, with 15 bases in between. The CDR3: CSVEDYRGGRETQYF. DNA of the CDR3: TGCAGCGTTGAAGACTACAGGGGAGGAAGAGAGACCCAGTACTTC. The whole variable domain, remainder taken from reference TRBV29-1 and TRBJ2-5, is SAVISQKPSRDICQRGTSLTIQCQVDSQVTMMFWYRQQPGQSLTLIATANQGSEATYESGFVIDKFPISRPNLTFSTLTVSNMSPEDSSIYLCSVEDYRGGRETQYFGPGTRLLVL.

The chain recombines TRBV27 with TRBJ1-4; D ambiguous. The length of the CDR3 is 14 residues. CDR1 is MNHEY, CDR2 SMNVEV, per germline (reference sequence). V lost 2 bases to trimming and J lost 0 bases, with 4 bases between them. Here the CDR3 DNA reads TGTGCCAGCAGTTTAGAGTCAACTAATGAAAAACTGTTTTTT. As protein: CASSLESTNEKLFF.

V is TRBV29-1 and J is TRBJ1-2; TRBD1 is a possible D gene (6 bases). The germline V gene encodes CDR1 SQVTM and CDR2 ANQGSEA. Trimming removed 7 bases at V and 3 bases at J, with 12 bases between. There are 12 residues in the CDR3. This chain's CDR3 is CSAYRDDYGYTF. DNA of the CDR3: TGCAGCGCCTACAGGGATGACTATGGCTACACCTTC.

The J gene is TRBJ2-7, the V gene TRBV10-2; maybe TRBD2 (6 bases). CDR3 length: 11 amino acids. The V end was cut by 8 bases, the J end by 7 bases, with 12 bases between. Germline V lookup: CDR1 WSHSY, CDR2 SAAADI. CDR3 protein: CASRDFAEQYF. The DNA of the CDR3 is TGCGCCAGCCGGGACTTTGCGGAGCAGTACTTC.

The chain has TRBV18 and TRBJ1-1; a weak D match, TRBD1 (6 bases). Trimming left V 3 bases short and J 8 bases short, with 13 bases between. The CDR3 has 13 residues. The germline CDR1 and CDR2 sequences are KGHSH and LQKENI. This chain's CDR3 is CASSPSRQAEAFF. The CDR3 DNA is TGTGCCAGCTCACCTAGTAGACAGGCCGAAGCTTTCTTT.

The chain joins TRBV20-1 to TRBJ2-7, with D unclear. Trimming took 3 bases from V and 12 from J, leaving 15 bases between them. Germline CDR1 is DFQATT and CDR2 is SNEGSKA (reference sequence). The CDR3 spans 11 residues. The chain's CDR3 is CSASRLGEPYF. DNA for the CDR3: TGCAGTGCTAGTCGGCTTGGAGAACCGTACTTC.